These 3 T cell receptor beta chains were all obtained from the same sample, sequenced in a study of cytomegalovirus exposure and HLA in healthy donors (dated 2017 in TCRdb). The library was made by the immunoSEQ multiplex PCR assay. The table comes from immuneACCESS by way of TCRdb, which keeps in-frame sequences with V and J called. Part of the clones is missing from these tables; in studies checked, under half for an unresolved V gene and the rest for unknown reasons. Within this sample are about 190,000 clones, with more than 75% of them counted one time only. Clones ranked in the top ten supply around 7% of the sample. Sequenced material: PBMCs. Source of these receptors: a man aged 18 to 30 in good health and CMV-seropositive.

The chain uses TRBV5-4 and TRBJ2-3; 10 bases line up with TRBD2. This CDR3 region has 14 residues. CDR1 is SGHNT and CDR2 is YYREEE in the germline V gene (reference sequence). With 3 bases clipped from V and 5 bases from J, the junction kept 3 bases outside the gene matches. The CDR3: CASSSRLAGDTQYF. Here the CDR3 DNA reads TGTGCCAGCAGCTCCCGACTAGCGGGAGATACGCAGTATTTT.

The rearrangement joins TRBV7-3 to TRBJ2-2; 10 positions match TRBD2. Germline CDR1 SGHTA, CDR2 FQGTGA. The J segment lost 7 bases and the V segment lost 1 base, leaving 6 bases of the junction unmatched. The CDR3 length is 16 residues. This CDR3 reads CASSLNPGLAVGELFF. DNA for the CDR3: TGTGCCAGCAGCTTAAACCCCGGACTAGCGGTCGGGGAGCTGTTTTTT. The entire variable domain, with the rest obtained from reference TRBV7-3 and TRBJ2-2, is as follows: GAGVSQTPSNKVTEKGKYVELRCDPISGHTALYWYRQSLGQGPEFLIYFQGTGAADDSGLPNDRFFAVRPEGSVSTLKIQRTERGDSAVYLCASSLNPGLAVGELFFGEGSRLTVL.

The chain is built from TRBV6-4 and TRBJ2-1, with 11 nucleotides matching TRBD2. CDR1 MRHNA and CDR2 SNTAGT come from the germline V gene. CDR3 length: 17 amino acids. The V and J ends lost 2 bases and 2 bases, in that order; junction bases with no gene match: 5. In DNA form, the CDR3 reads TGTGCCAGCAGTGACACTAGCGGGAGCGGGACCTACAATGAGCAGTTCTTC. Its protein is CASSDTSGSGTYNEQFF.